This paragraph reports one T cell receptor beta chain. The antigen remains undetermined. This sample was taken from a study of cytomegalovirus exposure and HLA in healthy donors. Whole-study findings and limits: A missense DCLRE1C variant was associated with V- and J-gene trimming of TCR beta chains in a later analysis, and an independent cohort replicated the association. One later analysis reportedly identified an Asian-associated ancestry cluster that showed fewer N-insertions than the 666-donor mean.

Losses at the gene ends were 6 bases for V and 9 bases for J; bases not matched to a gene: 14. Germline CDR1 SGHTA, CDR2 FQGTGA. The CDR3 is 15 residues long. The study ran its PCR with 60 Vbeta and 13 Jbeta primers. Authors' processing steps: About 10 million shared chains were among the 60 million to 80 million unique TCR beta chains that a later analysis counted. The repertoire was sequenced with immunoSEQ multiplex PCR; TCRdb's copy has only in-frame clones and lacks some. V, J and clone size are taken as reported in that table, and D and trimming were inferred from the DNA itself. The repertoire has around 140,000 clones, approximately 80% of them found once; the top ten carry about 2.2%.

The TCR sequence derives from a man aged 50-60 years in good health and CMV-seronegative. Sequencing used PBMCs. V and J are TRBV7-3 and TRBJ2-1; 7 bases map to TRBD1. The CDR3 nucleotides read TGTGCCAGCAGTGAAGACAGGGCCAAGTTCCGTGAGCAGTTCTTC. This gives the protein CASSEDRAKFREQFF.